Shown below are 22 T cell receptor beta chains from a single sample sequenced in a study of post-analysis software for immune sequencing data. These TCRs are of unknown antigen specificity. Whole-study findings and limits: Several TRBV segments (TRBV5-6, TRBV5-1 and TRBV20-1 among them) occurred more frequently in patients than in controls.

The TCR beta cDNA libraries contained unique molecular identifiers. TCRdb reprocessed the PCR reads with MiXCR, giving one entry per CDR3 protein. The sample holds 650,000 to 850,000 distinct CDR3 sequences; around 53% are singletons and the top ten take 4.6%. The specimen sequenced was blood. These receptors were collected from a girl aged 5-17 years with multiple sclerosis.

As DNA, the CDR3 is TGTGCCAGCAACGCCCGGGACGGCTATTGGGTTACTGGGGCCAACGTCCTGACTTTC. It specifies CASNARDGYWVTGANVLTF. The J gene is TRBJ2-6, the V gene TRBV12-3 or TRBV12-4; D is perhaps TRBD1 or TRBD2 (5 bases each). V was cut by 7 bases and J by 2 bases, with 24 bases left in between. The CDR3 spans 19 residues.

The genes are TRBV3-1 and TRBJ2-7, with TRBD1 matching 7 bases. V trimming: 4 bases; J trimming: 1 base; junction bases outside the gene matches: 7. From germline, CDR1 is LGHDT and CDR2 YNNKEL (reference sequence). The CDR3 totals 15 residues. CDR3 coding DNA: TGTGCCAGCAGCCTTCATTGGACAGGATCCTACGAGCAGTACTTC. Amino acids: CASSLHWTGSYEQYF.

This clonotype was counted between two and nine times. The chain recombines TRBV5-1 with TRBJ2-1; 7 positions agree with TRBD2. With 0 bases clipped from V and 6 bases from J, the junction kept 12 bases outside the gene matches. CDR3 length: 17 residues. CDR1 is SGHRS, CDR2 YFSETQ, per germline. CDR3 coding DNA: TGCGCCAGCAGCTTGGCAGTCCTAGCGGAGAGGGGCAATGAGCAGTTCTTC. Residues: CASSLAVLAERGNEQFF.

This rearrangement joins TRBV5-1 to TRBJ2-5; TRBD2 aligns across 13 bases. Germline assignment: CDR1 SGHRS and CDR2 YFSETQ. Trimming took 4 bases from V and 5 from J; bases not matched to a gene: 8. The CDR3 totals 16 residues. This CDR3 reads CASSHGLAGVEETQYF. CDR3 nucleotides: TGCGCCAGCAGCCACGGACTAGCGGGAGTTGAGGAGACCCAGTACTTC.

This chain links TRBV20-1 with TRBJ2-1; TRBD1 might be the D (6 bases). From germline, CDR1 is DFQATT and CDR2 SNEGSKA (reference sequence). Trimming pared 6 bases from V and 4 bases from J, leaving 13 bases between. This CDR3 spans 13 amino acids. In nucleotides, the CDR3 is TGCAGTGCCCCCGGGGACATTTACAATGAGCAGTTCTTC. Translated, it gives CSAPGDIYNEQFF.

J is TRBJ2-7 and V is TRBV15, with 11 nucleotides matching TRBD2. With 5 bases clipped from V and 3 bases from J, the junction kept 6 bases outside the gene matches. The length of the CDR3 is 15 residues. Germline CDR1 reads LNHNV; CDR2 reads YYDKDF (reference sequence). CDR3 protein: CATSSSGTSGYEQYF. As DNA, the CDR3 is TGTGCCACCAGCTCTTCTGGGACTAGCGGCTACGAGCAGTACTTC.

This clonotype was seen only a few times. The CDR3 nucleotides read TGCGCCAGCAGTCCCTCCCGCGTCTCCTACGAGCAGTACTTC. Amino acid sequence: CASSPSRVSYEQYF. The chain combines TRBV4-1 with TRBJ2-7, with D hard to call. The V end lost 6 bases, the J end lost 0 bases, and 12 bases lay between the germline ends. The CDR3 runs to 14 residues. The germline CDR1 and CDR2 sequences are MGHRA and YSYEKL.

The gene calls are TRBV5-1 and TRBJ2-5; the D gene is possibly TRBD1 (6 bases). V lost 4 bases and J 1 base, leaving 11 bases between the germline ends. The CDR3 totals 14 residues. The germline gives CDR1 SGHRS, CDR2 YFSETQ. DNA of the CDR3: TGCGCCAGCAGCCCGGGACACGTCCAAGAGACCCAGTACTTC. This translates into CASSPGHVQETQYF.

This chain joins TRBV7-9 and TRBJ1-2; possible D gene TRBD1, 5 bases. CDR1 and CDR2 (germline): SEHNR, FQNEAQ (reference sequence). V was cut by 3 bases and J by 8 bases, with 16 bases left in between. The CDR3 runs to 14 residues. CDR3 sequence (DNA): TGTGCCAGCAGCTTTAGCGCGGACGGGGGGGGCTACACCTTC. Translating it yields CASSFSADGGGYTF.

This clonotype was seen only a few times. The CDR3 nucleotides read TGCGCCAGCAGCTTGGACAGGGGATTCGGAGAGACCCAGTACTTC. Its protein is CASSLDRGFGETQYF. This chain connects TRBV5-1 to TRBJ2-5; TRBD1 aligns across 7 bases. There are 15 residues in the CDR3. Germline CDR1 is SGHRS and CDR2 is YFSETQ. The junction had 6 bases not matched to a gene; V was cut back by 0 bases and J by 4 bases. The full variable domain, in which reference TRBV5-1 and TRBJ2-5 provide the parts outside the CDR3, is KAGVTQTPRYLIKTRGQQVTLSCSPISGHRSVSWYQQTPGQGLQFLFEYFSETQRNKGNFPGRFSGRQFSNSRSEMNVSTLELGDSALYLCASSLDRGFGETQYFGPGTRLLVL.

V gene TRBV3-1 combines with J gene TRBJ2-7, with D possibly matching TRBD1 (5 bases). The length of the CDR3 is 16 residues. Germline loops: CDR1 LGHDT, CDR2 YNNKEL (reference sequence). The V gene lost 3 bases and the J gene lost 0 bases, with 15 bases spanning the gap. CDR3 loop: CASSQGRGRDSYEQYF. CDR3 DNA: TGTGCCAGCAGCCAGGGTAGGGGCAGGGACTCCTACGAGCAGTACTTC.

V gene TRBV24-1 combines with J gene TRBJ2-7, with TRBD2 identical over 10 bases. After removal of 0 bases from V and 7 bases from J, the junction contained 8 bases not matched to a gene. Germline CDR1 reads KGHDR; CDR2 reads SFDVKD. The CDR3 has 16 amino acids. The chain's CDR3 is CATSDLPGTSVGEQYF. CDR3 nucleotides: TGTGCCACCAGTGATTTGCCCGGGACTAGCGTTGGGGAGCAGTACTTC.

The chain joins TRBV7-9 to TRBJ1-5; 8 positions agree with TRBD1. Germline V CDR1 and CDR2: SEHNR, FQNEAQ (reference sequence). The length of the CDR3 is 14 residues. Trimming cost V 6 bases and J 2 bases; bases outside gene matches: 3. This chain's CDR3 is CASSTGQGNQPQHF. The DNA for the CDR3 is TGTGCCAGCAGTACGGGACAGGGCAATCAGCCCCAGCATTTT.

This clonotype was seen only a few times. The chain carries TRBV5-1 and TRBJ2-7; 7 bases fit TRBD2. The germline V gene has CDR1 SGHRS and CDR2 YFSETQ. CDR3 length: 15 residues. V lost 0 bases and J lost 2; bases outside the gene matches: 5. The CDR3 DNA is TGCGCCAGCAGCTTGGAGCGGCTAGCGGCCTACGAGCAGTACTTC. Translating it yields CASSLERLAAYEQYF.

The chain carries TRBV5-1 and TRBJ2-3, with unresolved D. Between the trimmed V and J ends, which lost 0 bases and 1 base, there was a span of 6 bases. Looked up from germline, CDR1 is SGHRS and CDR2 is YFSETQ. CDR3 length: 14 amino acids. The CDR3 DNA sequence: TGCGCCAGCAGCTTGGGGGCGGGCACAGATACGCAGTATTTT. It codes for CASSLGAGTDTQYF.

The CDR3: CASSLTREASYEQYF. The CDR3 bases are TGCGCCAGCAGCTTGACGAGGGAGGCCTCCTACGAGCAGTACTTC. This chain connects TRBV5-1 to TRBJ2-7; D may be TRBD2 (6 bases). The germline V gene has CDR1 SGHRS and CDR2 YFSETQ. Trimming removed 1 base at V and 0 bases at J, with 11 bases between. The CDR3 is made up of 15 amino acids. Filled out from reference TRBV5-1 and TRBJ2-7, the complete variable domain reads KAGVTQTPRYLIKTRGQQVTLSCSPISGHRSVSWYQQTPGQGLQFLFEYFSETQRNKGNFPGRFSGRQFSNSRSEMNVSTLELGDSALYLCASSLTREASYEQYFGPGTRLTVT.

The chain couples TRBV7-9 to TRBJ2-4; 9 bases are a match to TRBD1. The germline gives CDR1 SEHNR, CDR2 FQNEAQ (reference sequence). The CDR3 extends over 12 amino acids. V lost 3 bases to trimming and J lost 14 bases; unmatched junction nucleotides: 5. The CDR3 loop reads CASSFPGQGKYF. The CDR3 bases are TGTGCCAGCAGCTTCCCGGGACAGGGCAAGTACTTC.

This clonotype came up a few times. J is TRBJ2-5 and V is TRBV2; TRBD2 matches 8 bases. The end of the DNA fits TRBJ2-7 better, so the J call may be wrong. This CDR3 contains 14 residues. Germline CDR1 SNHLY, CDR2 FYNNEI. The CDR3 sequence: CASSQAGDRGEQYF. The DNA of the CDR3 is TGTGCCAGCAGCCAAGCGGGAGATCGGGGCGAGCAGTACTTC.

This clonotype has only a few counts. This chain joins TRBV28 and TRBJ1-4; 7 nucleotides match TRBD1. V lost 7 bases and J lost 0; bases outside the gene matches: 14. This CDR3 has 18 residues. Germline CDR1 reads MDHEN; CDR2 reads SYDVKM. The CDR3 DNA is TGTGCCAGCAAATCCCCCCAGGGGGGTTTGGCAACTAATGAAAAACTGTTTTTT. It translates to CASKSPQGGLATNEKLFF.

The table lists this clonotype with a few counts. This chain links TRBV29-1 with TRBJ2-5; 7 bases are shared with TRBD1. With the DNA end fitting TRBJ2-7 better, the J assignment may be wrong. This CDR3 region has 12 residues. The V gene's germline CDR1 is SQVTM and CDR2 ANQGSEA. DNA for the CDR3: TGCAGTTCCACAGGGGAGTATTACGAGCAGTACTTC. It encodes CSSTGEYYEQYF.

This rearrangement joins TRBV5-1 to TRBJ2-4; possibly TRBD2 for D (5 bases). The J call is doubtful: the DNA matches TRBJ2-7 better. The CDR3 runs 13 residues. Germline lookup yields CDR1 SGHRS and CDR2 YFSETQ. CDR3 loop: CASSPEGDYEQYF. CDR3 coding DNA: TGCGCCAGCAGCCCTGAGGGTGACTACGAGCAGTACTTC.

The chain employs TRBV27 and TRBJ2-1, with D tentatively TRBD2 (5 bases). The CDR3 spans 15 residues. Germline V gene data show CDR1 as MNHEY and CDR2 as SMNVEV (reference sequence). Trimming took off 2 bases at V and 7 bases at J, with 15 bases between the two ends. The CDR3 reads CASSLAGIVWNEQFF. The DNA of the CDR3 is TGTGCCAGCAGTTTAGCCGGGATTGTATGGAATGAGCAGTTCTTC.